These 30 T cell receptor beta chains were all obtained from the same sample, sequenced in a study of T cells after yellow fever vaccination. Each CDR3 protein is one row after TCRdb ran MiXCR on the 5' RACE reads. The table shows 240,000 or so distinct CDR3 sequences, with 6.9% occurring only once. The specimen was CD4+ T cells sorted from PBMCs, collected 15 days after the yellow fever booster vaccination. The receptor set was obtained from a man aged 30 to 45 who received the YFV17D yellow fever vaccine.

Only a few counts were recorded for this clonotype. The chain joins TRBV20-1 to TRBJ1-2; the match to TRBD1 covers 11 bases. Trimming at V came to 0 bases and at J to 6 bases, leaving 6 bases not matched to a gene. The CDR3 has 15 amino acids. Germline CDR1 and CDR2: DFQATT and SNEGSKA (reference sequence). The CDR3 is CSARDLGQGENGYTF. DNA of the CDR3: TGCAGTGCTAGAGATCTGGGACAGGGGGAAAATGGCTACACCTTC.

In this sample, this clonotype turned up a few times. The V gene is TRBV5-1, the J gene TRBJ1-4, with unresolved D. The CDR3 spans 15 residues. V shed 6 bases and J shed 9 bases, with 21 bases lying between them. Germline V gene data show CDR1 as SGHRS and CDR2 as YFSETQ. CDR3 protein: CASIGDWTKPQKLFF. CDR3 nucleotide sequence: TGCGCCAGCATTGGTGATTGGACCAAACCTCAAAAACTGTTTTTT. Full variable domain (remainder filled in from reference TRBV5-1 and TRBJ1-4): KAGVTQTPRYLIKTRGQQVTLSCSPISGHRSVSWYQQTPGQGLQFLFEYFSETQRNKGNFPGRFSGRQFSNSRSEMNVSTLELGDSALYLCASIGDWTKPQKLFFGSGTQLSVL.

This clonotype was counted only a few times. CDR3 bases: TGTGCCAGCAGCTTAGTGTCATTCACCACTGAAGCTTTCTTT. Its translation is CASSLVSFTTEAFF. V gene TRBV7-8 combines with J gene TRBJ1-1; D gene ambiguous. V lost 1 base and J lost 4, with 10 bases in between. Germline lookup yields CDR1 SGHVS and CDR2 FQNEAQ. The length of the CDR3 is 14 residues. Drawing the rest from reference TRBV7-8 and TRBJ1-1, the complete variable domain is GAGVSQSPRYKVAKRGQDVALRCDPISGHVSLFWYQQALGQGPEFLTYFQNEAQLDKSGLPSDRFFAERPEGSVSTLKIQRTQQEDSAVYLCASSLVSFTTEAFFGQGTRLTVV.

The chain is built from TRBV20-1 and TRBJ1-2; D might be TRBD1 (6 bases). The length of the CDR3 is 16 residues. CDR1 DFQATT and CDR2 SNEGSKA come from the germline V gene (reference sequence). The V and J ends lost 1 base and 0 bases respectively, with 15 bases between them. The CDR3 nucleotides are TGCAGTGCTAGAGTGGCGGGGGCAATCGCTAACTATGGCTACACCTTC. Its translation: CSARVAGAIANYGYTF.

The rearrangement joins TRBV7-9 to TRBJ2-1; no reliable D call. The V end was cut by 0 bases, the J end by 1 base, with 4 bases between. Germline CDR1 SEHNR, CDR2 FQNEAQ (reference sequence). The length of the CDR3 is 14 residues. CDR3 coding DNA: TGTGCCAGCAGCTTAGCGCCATCCTACAATGAGCAGTTCTTC. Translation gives CASSLAPSYNEQFF.

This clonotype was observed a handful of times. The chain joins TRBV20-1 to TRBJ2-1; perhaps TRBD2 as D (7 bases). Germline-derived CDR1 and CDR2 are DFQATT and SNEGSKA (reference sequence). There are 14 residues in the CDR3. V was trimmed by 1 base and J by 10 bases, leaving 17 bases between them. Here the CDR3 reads CSARVPGGLGEQFF. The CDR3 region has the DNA TGCAGTGCTAGAGTTCCCGGGGGGCTGGGGGAGCAGTTCTTC.

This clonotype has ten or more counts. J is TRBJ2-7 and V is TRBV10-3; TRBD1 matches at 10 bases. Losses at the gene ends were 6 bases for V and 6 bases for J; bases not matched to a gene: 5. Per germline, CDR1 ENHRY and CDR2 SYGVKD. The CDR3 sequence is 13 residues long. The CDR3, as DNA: TGTGCCATCAGGGGACAGGGGCTGGCCGAGCAGTACTTC. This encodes CAIRGQGLAEQYF.

DNA for the CDR3: TGTGCCAGCAGTGGCCGGGGTAATGAAAAACTGTTTTTT. It is translated as CASSGRGNEKLFF. The rearrangement uses TRBV6-1 and TRBJ1-4; D not resolved. The V end lost 4 bases, the J end lost 4 bases, and 7 bases lay between the germline ends. This CDR3 contains 13 residues. Germline CDR1 MNHNS, CDR2 SASEGT.

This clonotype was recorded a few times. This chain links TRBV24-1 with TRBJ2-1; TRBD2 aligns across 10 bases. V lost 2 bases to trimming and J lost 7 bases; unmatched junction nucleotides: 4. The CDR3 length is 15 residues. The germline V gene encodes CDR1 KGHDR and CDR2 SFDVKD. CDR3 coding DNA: TGTGCCACCAGTGATTCCCGGACTAGCGGTAATGAGCAGTTCTTC. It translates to CATSDSRTSGNEQFF.

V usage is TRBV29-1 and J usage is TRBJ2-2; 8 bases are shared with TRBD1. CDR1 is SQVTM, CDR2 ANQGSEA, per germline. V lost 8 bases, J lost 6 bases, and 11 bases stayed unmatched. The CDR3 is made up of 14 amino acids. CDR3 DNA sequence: TGCAGCCCGGCCGGACAGGGATTTCCCGGGGAGCTGTTTTTT. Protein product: CSPAGQGFPGELFF.

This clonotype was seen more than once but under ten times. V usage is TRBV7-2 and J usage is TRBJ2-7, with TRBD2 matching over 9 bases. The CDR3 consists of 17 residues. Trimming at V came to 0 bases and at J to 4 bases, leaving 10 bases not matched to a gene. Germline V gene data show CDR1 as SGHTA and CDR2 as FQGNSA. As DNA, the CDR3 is TGTGCCAGCAGCTTAGCGCCGCTAGCGGGAAGGTTGTACGAGCAGTACTTC. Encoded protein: CASSLAPLAGRLYEQYF.

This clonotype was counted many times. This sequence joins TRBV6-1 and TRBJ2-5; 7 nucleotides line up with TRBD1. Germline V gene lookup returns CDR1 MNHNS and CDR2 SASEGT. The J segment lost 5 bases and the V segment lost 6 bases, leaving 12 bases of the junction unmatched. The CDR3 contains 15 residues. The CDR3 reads CASRPTGAGTETQYF. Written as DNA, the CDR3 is TGTGCCAGCAGACCAACAGGGGCAGGGACCGAGACCCAGTACTTC.

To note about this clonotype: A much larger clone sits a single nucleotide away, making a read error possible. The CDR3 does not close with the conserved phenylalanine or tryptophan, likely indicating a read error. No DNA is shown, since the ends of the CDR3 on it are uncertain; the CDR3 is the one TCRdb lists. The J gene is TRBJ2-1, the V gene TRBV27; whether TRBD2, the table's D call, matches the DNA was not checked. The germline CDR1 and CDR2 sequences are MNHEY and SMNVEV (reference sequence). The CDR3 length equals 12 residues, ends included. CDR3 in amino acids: CASSPMGGGEFY.

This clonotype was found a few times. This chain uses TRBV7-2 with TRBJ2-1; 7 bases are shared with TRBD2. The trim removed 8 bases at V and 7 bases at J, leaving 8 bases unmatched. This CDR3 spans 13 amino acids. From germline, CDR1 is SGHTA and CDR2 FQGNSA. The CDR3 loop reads CASEASGPNEQFF. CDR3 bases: TGTGCCAGCGAGGCTAGCGGTCCAAATGAGCAGTTCTTC.

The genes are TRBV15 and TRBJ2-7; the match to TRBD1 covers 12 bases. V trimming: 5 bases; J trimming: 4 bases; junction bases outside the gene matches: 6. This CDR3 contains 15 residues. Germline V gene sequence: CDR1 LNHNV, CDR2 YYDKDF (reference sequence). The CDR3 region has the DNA TGTGCCACCAGCCCCCGGGACAGGGGGCTTTACGAGCAGTACTTC. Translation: CATSPRDRGLYEQYF.

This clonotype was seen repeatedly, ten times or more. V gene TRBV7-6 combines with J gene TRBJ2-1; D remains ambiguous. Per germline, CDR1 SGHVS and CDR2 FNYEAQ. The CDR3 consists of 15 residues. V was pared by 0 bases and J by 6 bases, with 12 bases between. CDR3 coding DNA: TGTGCCAGCAGCTTAGCGGCTCTTAGTTCCAATGAGCAGTTCTTC. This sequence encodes CASSLAALSSNEQFF.

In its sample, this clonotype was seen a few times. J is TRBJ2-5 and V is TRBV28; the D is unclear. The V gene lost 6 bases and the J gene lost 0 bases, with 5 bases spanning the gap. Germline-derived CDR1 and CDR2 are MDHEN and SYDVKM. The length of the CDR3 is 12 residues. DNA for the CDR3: TGTGCCAGCAGACCTAACCAAGAGACCCAGTACTTC. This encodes CASRPNQETQYF.

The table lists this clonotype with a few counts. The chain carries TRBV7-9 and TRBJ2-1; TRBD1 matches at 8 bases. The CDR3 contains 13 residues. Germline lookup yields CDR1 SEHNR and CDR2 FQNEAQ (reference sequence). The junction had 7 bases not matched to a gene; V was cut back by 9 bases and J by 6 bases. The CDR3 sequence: CASGQGRLNEQFF. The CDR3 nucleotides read TGTGCCAGTGGACAGGGACGACTCAATGAGCAGTTCTTC. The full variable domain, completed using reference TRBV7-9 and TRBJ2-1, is DTGVSQNPRHKITKRGQNVTFRCDPISEHNRLYWYRQTLGQGPEFLTYFQNEAQLEKSRLLSDRFSAERPKGSFSTLEIQRTEQGDSAMYLCASGQGRLNEQFFGPGTRLTVL.

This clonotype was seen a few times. The CDR3 reads CASSQPGGNLYEQYF. Written as DNA, the CDR3 is TGTGCCAGCAGCCAGCCGGGGGGGAACCTCTACGAGCAGTACTTC. The chain has TRBV7-6 and TRBJ2-7; the match to TRBD2 covers 8 bases. Germline lookup yields CDR1 SGHVS and CDR2 FNYEAQ. The CDR3 runs 15 residues. Germline trimming cut 5 bases from V and 3 bases from J; bases unmatched to any gene: 9.

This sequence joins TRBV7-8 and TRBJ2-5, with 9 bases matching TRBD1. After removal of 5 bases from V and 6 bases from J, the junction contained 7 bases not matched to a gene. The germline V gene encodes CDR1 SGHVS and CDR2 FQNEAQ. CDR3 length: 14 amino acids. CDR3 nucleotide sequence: TGTGCCAGCAGCCGACAGGGGGTGCGGCAGACCCAGTACTTC. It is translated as CASSRQGVRQTQYF.

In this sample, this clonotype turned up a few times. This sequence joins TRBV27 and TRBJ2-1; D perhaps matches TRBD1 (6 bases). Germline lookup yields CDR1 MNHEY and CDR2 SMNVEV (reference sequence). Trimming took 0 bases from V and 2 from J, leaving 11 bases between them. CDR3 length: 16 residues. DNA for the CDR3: TGTGCCAGCAGTTTATCCCGACAGGTGCCCTACAATGAGCAGTTCTTC. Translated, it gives CASSLSRQVPYNEQFF.

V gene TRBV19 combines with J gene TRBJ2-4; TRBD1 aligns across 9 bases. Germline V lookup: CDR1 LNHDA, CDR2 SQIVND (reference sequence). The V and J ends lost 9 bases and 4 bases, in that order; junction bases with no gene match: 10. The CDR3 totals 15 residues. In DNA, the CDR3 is TGTGCCAGAACAGGGGGCGAAGAGAAGAAAAACATTCAGTACTTC. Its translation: CARTGGEEKKNIQYF.

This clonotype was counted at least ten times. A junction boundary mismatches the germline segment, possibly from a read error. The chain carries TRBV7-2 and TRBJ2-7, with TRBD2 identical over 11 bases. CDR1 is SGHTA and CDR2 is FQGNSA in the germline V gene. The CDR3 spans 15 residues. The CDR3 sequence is CASSLTSGSSYEQYF. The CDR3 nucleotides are TGCGCCAGCAGTCTAACTAGCGGGAGCTCCTACGAGCAGTACTTC. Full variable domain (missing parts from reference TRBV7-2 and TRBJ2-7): GAGVSQSPSNKVTEKGKDVELRCDPISGHTALYWYRQSLGQGLEFLIYFQGNSAPDKSGLPSDRFSAERTGGSVSTLTIQRTQQEDSAVYLCASSLTSGSSYEQYFGPGTRLTVT.

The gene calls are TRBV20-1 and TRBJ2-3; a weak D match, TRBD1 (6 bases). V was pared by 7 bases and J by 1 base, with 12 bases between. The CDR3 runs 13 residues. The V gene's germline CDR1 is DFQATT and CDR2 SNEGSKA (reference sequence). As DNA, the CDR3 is TGCAGTGTGAACAGGGAAGGCACAGATACGCAGTATTTT. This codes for CSVNREGTDTQYF.

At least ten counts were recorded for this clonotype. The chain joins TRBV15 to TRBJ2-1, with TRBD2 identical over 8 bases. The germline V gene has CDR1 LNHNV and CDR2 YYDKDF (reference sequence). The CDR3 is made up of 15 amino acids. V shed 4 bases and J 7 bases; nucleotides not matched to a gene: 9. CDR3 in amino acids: CATSNLAGGSNEQFF. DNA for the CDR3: TGTGCCACCAGCAATCTAGCGGGCGGTTCAAATGAGCAGTTCTTC.

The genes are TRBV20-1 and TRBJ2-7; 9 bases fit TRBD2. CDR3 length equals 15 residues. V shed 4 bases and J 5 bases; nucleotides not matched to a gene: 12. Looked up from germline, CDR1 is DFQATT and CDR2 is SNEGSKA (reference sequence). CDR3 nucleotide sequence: TGCAGTGCTATCTCTCGCGGGAGGGCCATAGACGAGCAGTACTTC. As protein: CSAISRGRAIDEQYF.

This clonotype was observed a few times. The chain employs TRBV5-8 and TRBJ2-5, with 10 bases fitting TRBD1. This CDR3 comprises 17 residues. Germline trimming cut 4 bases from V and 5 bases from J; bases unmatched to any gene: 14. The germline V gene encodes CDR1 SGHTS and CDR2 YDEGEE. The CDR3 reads CASSVDRQGARKETQYF. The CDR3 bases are TGTGCCAGCAGCGTCGACAGACAGGGGGCGCGGAAGGAGACCCAGTACTTC.

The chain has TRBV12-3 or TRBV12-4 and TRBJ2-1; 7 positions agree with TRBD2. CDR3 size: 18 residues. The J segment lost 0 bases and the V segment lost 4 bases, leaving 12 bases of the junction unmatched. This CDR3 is CASSSPHGTGGSYNEQFF. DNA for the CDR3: TGTGCCAGCAGTTCACCACATGGCACGGGAGGCTCCTACAATGAGCAGTTCTTC.

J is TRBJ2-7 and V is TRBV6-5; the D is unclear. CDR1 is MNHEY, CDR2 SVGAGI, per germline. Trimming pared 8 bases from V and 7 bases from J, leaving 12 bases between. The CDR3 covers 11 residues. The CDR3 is CASRRRAEQYF. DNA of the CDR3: TGTGCCAGCCGGCGTCGGGCAGAGCAGTACTTC.

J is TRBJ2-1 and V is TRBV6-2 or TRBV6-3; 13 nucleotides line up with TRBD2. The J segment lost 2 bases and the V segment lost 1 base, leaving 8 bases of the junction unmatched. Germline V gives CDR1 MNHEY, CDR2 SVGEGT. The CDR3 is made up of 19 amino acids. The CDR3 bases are TGTGCCAGCAGTTACTATGGGACTAGCGGGAAAATTGCCTACAATGAGCAGTTCTTC. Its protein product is CASSYYGTSGKIAYNEQFF.